The 19 T cell receptor beta chains reported below all come from one sample, sequenced in a study of T cell repertoires in cytomegalovirus infection. TCRdb reanalysed the reads using MiXCR and keeps one entry per CDR3 protein. The sample carries 110,000 or so distinct CDR3 sequences, around 31% recorded once. No antigens are known for them. Material: CD8+ T cells from cultured PBMCs, obtained from culture after CMV antigen stimulation. The origin of the receptors is a human donor in good health (CMV status not recorded). Some clones in this sample may be carry-over from other donors' samples.

CDR3 amino acids: CASSEGRGETYEQYF. The CDR3 bases are TGTGCCAGCAGTGAGGGGCGGGGGGAGACCTACGAGCAGTACTTC. V usage is TRBV25-1 and J usage is TRBJ2-7, with 8 bases matching TRBD2. V lost 3 bases, J lost 2 bases, and 6 bases stayed unmatched. This CDR3 is 15 amino acids long. Germline loops: CDR1 MGHDK, CDR2 SYGVNS.

The table lists this clonotype with many counts. V and J are TRBV7-8 and TRBJ1-5; the D is unclear. CDR3 length: 16 amino acids. CDR1 and CDR2 from the germline V gene are SGHVS and FQNEAQ. Between the trimmed V and J ends, which lost 1 base and 0 bases, there was a span of 10 bases. CDR3 protein: CASSLEFRDSNQPQHF. The CDR3, as DNA: TGTGCCAGCAGCTTAGAGTTTAGGGATAGCAATCAGCCCCAGCATTTT.

The chain carries TRBV29-1 and TRBJ2-7; TRBD2 matches at 7 bases. With V trimmed by 6 bases and J by 6 bases, 2 bases remained unmatched. CDR1 and CDR2 (germline): SQVTM, ANQGSEA. The CDR3 extends over 10 amino acids. As DNA, the CDR3 is TGCAGCGTACTAGCGCGCGAGCAGTACTTC. This sequence encodes CSVLAREQYF.

There are a few counts of this clonotype. The chain is built from TRBV14 and TRBJ2-3, with D maybe TRBD2 (5 bases). V was clipped by 1 base and J by 3 bases, with 8 bases between them. From germline, CDR1 is SGHDN and CDR2 FVKESK. This CDR3 contains 14 residues. The CDR3 protein is CASSQATSTDTQYF. Here the CDR3 DNA reads TGTGCCAGCAGCCAAGCCACTAGTACAGATACGCAGTATTTT.

The CDR3 bases are TGTGCCAGTAGTCCTGGCGGAGGGGACACCTACGAGCAGTACTTC. Translating gives CASSPGGGDTYEQYF. V gene TRBV19 combines with J gene TRBJ2-7; tentatively, D is TRBD1 or TRBD2 (6 bases each). The CDR3 consists of 15 residues. The germline CDR1 and CDR2 sequences are LNHDA and SQIVND (reference sequence). Trimming shortened V by 5 bases and J by 2 bases, and 16 bases separated the two germline ends.

This clonotype was seen many times. The chain couples TRBV12-3 or TRBV12-4 to TRBJ1-3; TRBD1 is a possible D gene (5 bases). The CDR3 consists of 15 residues. V was cut by 1 base and J by 12 bases, with 19 bases left in between. CDR3 bases: TGTGCCAGCAGTTTAGGCGGACACAGAGCGAGGGGCATATATTTT. This encodes CASSLGGHRARGIYF.

This clonotype was seen many times. V and J are TRBV6-1 and TRBJ2-1; 10 bases align to TRBD1. With V trimmed by 2 bases and J by 7 bases, 5 bases remained unmatched. This CDR3 comprises 15 residues. The germline CDR1 and CDR2 sequences are MNHNS and SASEGT. The chain's CDR3 is CASSERQGARNEQFF. For the CDR3, the DNA is TGTGCCAGCAGTGAACGACAGGGGGCTAGGAATGAGCAGTTCTTC.

This clonotype was seen more than once but under ten times. This chain uses TRBV12-3 or TRBV12-4 with TRBJ2-7, with D tentatively TRBD2 (6 bases). The V gene lost 3 bases and the J gene lost 6 bases, with 9 bases spanning the gap. The CDR3 is 12 residues long. The CDR3 nucleotides are TGTGCCAGCAGTTTTCCCGGGGGCGAGCAGTACTTC. Translated, it gives CASSFPGGEQYF.

The gene calls are TRBV7-2 and TRBJ2-7, with 7 nucleotides matching TRBD1. The length of the CDR3 is 16 residues. CDR1 SGHTA and CDR2 FQGNSA come from the germline V gene. Unmatched junction bases numbered 12, after V lost 5 bases and J lost 2 bases. The CDR3 spells CASSPSGQEAPYEQYF. DNA for the CDR3: TGTGCCAGCAGCCCCAGCGGACAGGAAGCCCCCTACGAGCAGTACTTC.

Here the CDR3 DNA reads TGCGCCAGCAGCCAGGGGGATGGCTTCTACAATGAGCAGTTCTTC. Amino acids: CASSQGDGFYNEQFF. The chain carries TRBV4-1 and TRBJ2-1; D could derive from TRBD1 or TRBD2 (5 bases each). V was pared by 3 bases and J by 3 bases, with 12 bases between. Germline CDR1 is MGHRA and CDR2 is YSYEKL. The CDR3 runs 15 residues.

The chain employs TRBV6-2 or TRBV6-3 and TRBJ2-4, with D perhaps matching TRBD1 (5 bases). The CDR3 spans 14 residues. The V end was cut by 4 bases, the J end by 0 bases, with 7 bases between. CDR1 is MNHEY, CDR2 SVGEGT, per germline. The CDR3 sequence is CASSFDRAKNIQYF. CDR3 in DNA: TGTGCCAGCAGTTTTGACAGAGCCAAAAACATTCAGTACTTC.

This chain links TRBV28 with TRBJ2-7; D possibly corresponds to TRBD2 (5 bases). The CDR3 is made up of 13 amino acids. V shed 2 bases and J shed 6 bases, with 11 bases lying between them. Germline V gene sequence: CDR1 MDHEN, CDR2 SYDVKM. DNA of the CDR3: TGTGCCAGCAGTTTAAGGGCAGGAGGCGAGCAGTACTTC. Its protein is CASSLRAGGEQYF.

The V and J genes are TRBV9 and TRBJ2-7; 9 bases align to TRBD2. The length of the CDR3 is 15 residues. J was trimmed by 3 bases and V by 4 bases; bases with no gene match: 8. Germline CDR1 and CDR2: SGDLS and YYNGEE. The CDR3 nucleotides are TGTGCCAGCAGCCCCTCCGCGGGGGGGCACTACGAGCAGTACTTC. This sequence encodes CASSPSAGGHYEQYF.

The rearrangement joins TRBV7-8 to TRBJ2-5; the match to TRBD2 covers 7 bases. Germline CDR1 and CDR2: SGHVS and FQNEAQ. V lost 6 bases and J lost 4; bases outside the gene matches: 8. This CDR3 region has 14 residues. CDR3 in DNA: TGTGCCAGCAGTCGGGGGGATTCAGGAGAGACCCAGTACTTC. This encodes CASSRGDSGETQYF. Filled out from reference TRBV7-8 and TRBJ2-5, the complete variable domain reads GAGVSQSPRYKVAKRGQDVALRCDPISGHVSLFWYQQALGQGPEFLTYFQNEAQLDKSGLPSDRFFAERPEGSVSTLKIQRTQQEDSAVYLCASSRGDSGETQYFGPGTRLLVL.

This clonotype was seen more than once but under ten times. This rearrangement joins TRBV7-8 to TRBJ2-1; 7 bases are shared with TRBD2. This CDR3 is 15 amino acids long. The V and J ends lost 5 bases and 2 bases, in that order; junction bases with no gene match: 6. Germline V gene data show CDR1 as SGHVS and CDR2 as FQNEAQ. CDR3 sequence (DNA): TGTGCCAGCAGCGCGGTTGCGGGGGCCTACAATGAGCAGTTCTTC. Translating it yields CASSAVAGAYNEQFF.

The V call is TRBV11-2, the J call TRBJ1-2; unclear D gene. V lost 0 bases, J lost 2 bases, and 10 bases lay in between. The CDR3 has 15 residues. CDR1 is SGHAT and CDR2 is FQNNGV in the germline V gene. CDR3 in DNA: TGTGCCAGCAGCTTAGATTCGGCGGGCAACTATGGCTACACCTTC. It yields the protein CASSLDSAGNYGYTF.

The table lists this clonotype with a few counts. The CDR3 here is CASSADGTYEQYF. The CDR3 nucleotides read TGTGCCAGCAGTGCGGACGGAACCTACGAGCAGTACTTC. The chain carries TRBV28 and TRBJ2-7; D unclear. Germline V gives CDR1 MDHEN, CDR2 SYDVKM. V was trimmed by 5 bases and J by 2 bases, leaving 10 bases between them. The CDR3 has 13 amino acids.

As DNA, the CDR3 is TGTGCCAGCAGCTCCACCCTACTTGCACGGGAAAAGGAGACCCAGTACTTC. It yields the protein CASSSTLLAREKETQYF. The chain joins TRBV7-2 to TRBJ2-5; TRBD2 might be the D (5 bases). Per germline, CDR1 SGHTA and CDR2 FQGNSA. This CDR3 spans 17 amino acids. V lost 4 bases and J 5 bases, leaving 23 bases between the germline ends.

The chain joins TRBV27 to TRBJ2-5, with 9 bases identical to TRBD2. Germline values: CDR1 MNHEY, CDR2 SMNVEV (reference sequence). V dropped 4 bases and J dropped 2; count of bases not matched to a gene: 8. The CDR3 is made up of 16 amino acids. The CDR3 spells CASSSFTAGGQETQYF. As DNA, the CDR3 is TGTGCCAGCAGTTCCTTTACCGCGGGGGGGCAAGAGACCCAGTACTTC.